These 22 T cell receptor beta chains originate from one sample sequenced in a study of OX40 agonist ivuxolimab in advanced cancers. Sequenced by immunoSEQ multiplex PCR; TCRdb stores in-frame clones only, minus some. The table includes more than 9,500 clones, 65% to 75% detected once. This specimen consisted of CD4+ or CD8+ T cells sorted from blood, obtained in a trial of the OX40 agonist ivuxolimab. The receptors originated from an adult with an advanced solid tumor such as melanoma, head and neck, liver or kidney cancer.

In its sample, this clone ranks as medium-sized. The chain combines TRBV7-3 with TRBJ2-5; no clear D gene. Germline-derived CDR1 and CDR2 are SGHTA and FQGTGA. V lost 2 bases and J 4 bases, leaving 8 bases between the germline ends. The CDR3 has 13 residues. The CDR3 DNA reads as TGTGCCAGCAGCTTACATCCTCTAGAGACCCAGTACTTC. This gives the protein CASSLHPLETQYF.

There are a few counts of this clone. The rearrangement uses TRBV5-1 and TRBJ2-7, with D perhaps being TRBD1 or TRBD2 (5 bases each). The CDR3 runs to 16 residues. Trimming took off 2 bases at V and 7 bases at J, with 22 bases between the two ends. CDR1 and CDR2 from the germline V gene are SGHRS and YFSETQ. The CDR3 DNA sequence: TGCGCCAGCAGCTTACCGGGGAACGGAGCTTGGGGGGAGCAGTACTTC. It specifies CASSLPGNGAWGEQYF.

This CDR3 is CASRGTDLNQPQHF. In DNA, the CDR3 is TGTGCCAGTAGGGGGACGGATTTGAATCAGCCCCAGCATTTT. The gene calls are TRBV19 and TRBJ1-5, with a possible D match to TRBD1 (5 bases). V lost 6 bases, J lost 4 bases, and 13 bases lay in between. This CDR3 region has 14 residues. Germline V lookup: CDR1 LNHDA, CDR2 SQIVND (reference sequence).

This sequence joins TRBV5-1 and TRBJ2-7, with 7 nucleotides matching TRBD1. Trimming took 2 bases from V and 3 from J; bases not matched to a gene: 5. Germline assignment: CDR1 SGHRS and CDR2 YFSETQ. This CDR3 comprises 14 residues. Written as DNA, the CDR3 is TGCGCCAGCAGCTTCCGGGACAGAGACTACGAGCAGTACTTC. It codes for CASSFRDRDYEQYF.

The DNA of the CDR3 is TGTGCCAGCAGCGGCGGGCGCGATACGCAGTATTTT. It yields the protein CASSGGRDTQYF. This chain connects TRBV11-2 to TRBJ2-3; possible D gene TRBD2, 5 bases. The CDR3 has 12 residues. CDR1 and CDR2 from the germline V gene are SGHAT and FQNNGV. Trimming stripped 5 bases from V and 6 bases from J, with 9 bases between. Drawing the rest from reference TRBV11-2 and TRBJ2-3, the complete variable domain is EAGVAQSPRYKIIEKRQSVAFWCNPISGHATLYWYQQILGQGPKLLIQFQNNGVVDDSQLPKDRFSAERLKGVDSTLKIQPAKLEDSAVYLCASSGGRDTQYFGPGTRLTVL.

This rearrangement joins TRBV28 to TRBJ1-1, with D hard to call. The length of the CDR3 is 13 residues. Germline V lookup: CDR1 MDHEN, CDR2 SYDVKM. Between the trimmed V and J ends, which lost 8 bases and 0 bases, there was a span of 10 bases. The CDR3 DNA follows: TGTGCCAGCGACGATAACATGAACACTGAAGCTTTCTTT. This gives the protein CASDDNMNTEAFF.

The V call is TRBV28, the J call TRBJ1-1; D uncertain. The CDR3 sequence is 12 residues long. V lost 5 bases and J lost 0, with 4 bases in between. The V gene's germline CDR1 is MDHEN and CDR2 SYDVKM. The CDR3 nucleotides are TGTGCCAGCAGTCTCATGAACACTGAAGCTTTCTTT. Its protein product is CASSLMNTEAFF.

By sample fraction, this clone is medium-sized (0.01 to 0.1%). The chain has TRBV28 and TRBJ1-5; 8 bases are shared with TRBD1. Germline CDR1 is MDHEN and CDR2 is SYDVKM. J was trimmed by 6 bases and V by 5 bases; bases with no gene match: 6. The CDR3 has 14 amino acids. CDR3: CASSRTGHFQPQHF. CDR3 bases: TGTGCCAGCAGTCGGACAGGGCATTTTCAGCCCCAGCATTTT. Using reference TRBV28 and TRBJ1-5 for the parts outside the CDR3, the full variable domain is DVKVTQSSRYLVKRTGEKVFLECVQDMDHENMFWYRQDPGLGLRLIYFSYDVKMKEKGDIPEGYSVSREKKERFSLILESASTNQTSMYLCASSRTGHFQPQHFGDGTRLSIL.

The chain has TRBV7-9 and TRBJ2-7, with D perhaps TRBD2 (7 bases). Per germline, CDR1 SEHNR and CDR2 FQNEAQ (reference sequence). Deletions cut 5 bases from V and 0 bases from J, with 14 bases between. The CDR3 spans 15 residues. The CDR3 protein is CASSPRGGPSYEQYF. The DNA of the CDR3 is TGTGCCAGCAGCCCTAGGGGGGGGCCCTCCTACGAGCAGTACTTC.

CDR3 sequence (DNA): TGTGCCAGCAGTCCTGGTGGAGATGAAAAACTGTTTTTT. It yields the protein CASSPGGDEKLFF. The chain has TRBV27 and TRBJ1-4; D remains unclear. Trimming left V 5 bases short and J 6 bases short, with 10 bases between. The germline gives CDR1 MNHEY, CDR2 SMNVEV (reference sequence). The CDR3 is made up of 13 amino acids.

This clone was observed a few times. This chain connects TRBV28 to TRBJ1-5, with D possibly being TRBD1 (6 bases). V gave up 4 bases and J gave up 9 bases, with 10 bases separating them. Germline V gene lookup returns CDR1 MDHEN and CDR2 SYDVKM. The length of the CDR3 is 12 residues. The CDR3 loop reads CASSSLRGPQHF. CDR3 nucleotide sequence: TGTGCCAGCAGTTCCCTCAGGGGGCCCCAGCATTTT. The full variable domain, in which reference TRBV28 and TRBJ1-5 provide the parts outside the CDR3, is DVKVTQSSRYLVKRTGEKVFLECVQDMDHENMFWYRQDPGLGLRLIYFSYDVKMKEKGDIPEGYSVSREKKERFSLILESASTNQTSMYLCASSSLRGPQHFGDGTRLSIL.

This clone showed up just a few times. The chain recombines TRBV7-2 with TRBJ2-2; D perhaps matches TRBD2 (6 bases). CDR1 is SGHTA, CDR2 FQGNSA, per germline. The ends were cut back, 3 bases at V and 4 bases at J, with 12 bases in the middle. CDR3 size: 15 residues. CDR3 nucleotides: TGTGCCAGCAGCTTGTTGGGGGGTAGCACCGGGGAGCTGTTTTTT. Protein sequence: CASSLLGGSTGELFF.

The J gene is TRBJ2-1, the V gene TRBV28; D may be TRBD2 (6 bases). The CDR3 spans 16 residues. Trimming removed 3 bases at V and 4 bases at J, with 16 bases between. The germline gives CDR1 MDHEN, CDR2 SYDVKM. The CDR3 loop is CASSFQAGPRYNEQFF. The CDR3 DNA reads as TGTGCCAGCAGTTTTCAGGCGGGACCAAGATACAATGAGCAGTTCTTC.

The chain employs TRBV28 and TRBJ2-4; TRBD2 agrees at 7 bases. The trim removed 6 bases at V and 10 bases at J, leaving 12 bases unmatched. The germline V gene encodes CDR1 MDHEN and CDR2 SYDVKM. This CDR3 is 14 amino acids long. In DNA form, the CDR3 reads TGTGCCAGCAGCCGTGTTCTGGGGACTACAATTCAGTACTTC. Translated, it gives CASSRVLGTTIQYF.

This clone was seen more than once but under ten times. The CDR3, as DNA: TGTGCCAGTAGTCCTTGGGACAGTTTCTACGAGCAGTACTTC. Encoded protein: CASSPWDSFYEQYF. The rearrangement uses TRBV19 and TRBJ2-7, with TRBD1 matching 7 bases. This CDR3 contains 14 residues. CDR1 and CDR2 from the germline V gene are LNHDA and SQIVND (reference sequence). V lost 5 bases and J lost 3; bases outside the gene matches: 7.

The CDR3 DNA sequence: TGTGCCAGCAGTTCCTTATTAGTCTACGAGCAGTACTTC. It yields the protein CASSSLLVYEQYF. The V gene is TRBV6-5, the J gene TRBJ2-7; D remains ambiguous. From germline, CDR1 is MNHEY and CDR2 SVGAGI. The CDR3 extends over 13 amino acids. Trimming removed 4 bases from V and 3 bases from J, with 10 bases in between.

The gene calls are TRBV5-5 and TRBJ2-7; 7 bases agree with TRBD2. V lost 2 bases to trimming and J lost 4 bases; unmatched junction nucleotides: 6. This CDR3 is built from 14 residues. Germline loops: CDR1 SGHKS, CDR2 YYEKEE (reference sequence). This chain's CDR3 is CASSFTGGGYEQYF. The CDR3 nucleotides read TGTGCCAGCAGCTTTACGGGGGGAGGATACGAGCAGTACTTC.

This clone was detected only a few times. CDR3 loop: CASSLLADTQYF. CDR3 sequence (DNA): TGTGCCAGCAGCTTGCTTGCGGATACGCAGTATTTT. The J gene is TRBJ2-3, the V gene TRBV5-6; D unresolved. CDR1 is SGHDT, CDR2 YYEEEE, per germline. V was cut by 1 base and J by 6 bases, with 6 bases left in between. The CDR3 spans 12 residues.

The chain uses TRBV4-1 and TRBJ2-7; D is unresolved. Trimming took off 0 bases at V and 1 base at J, with 10 bases between the two ends. CDR3 size: 15 residues. Germline V gene data show CDR1 as MGHRA and CDR2 as YSYEKL. CDR3 DNA: TGCGCCAGCAGCCAAGATGAAGGAGAATCCTACGAGCAGTACTTC. Translation: CASSQDEGESYEQYF.

This clone was seen only a few times. The genes are TRBV6-4 and TRBJ1-2; 8 bases map to TRBD1. The CDR3 has 14 residues. V lost 2 bases, J lost 7 bases, and 6 bases stayed unmatched. The V gene's germline CDR1 is MRHNA and CDR2 SNTAGT. CDR3 loop: CASSDGQGGGGYTF. DNA for the CDR3: TGTGCCAGCAGTGACGGACAGGGCGGCGGTGGCTACACCTTC.

The CDR3 sequence is CAISESTSEGNEQFF. The CDR3 DNA sequence: TGTGCCATCAGTGAGTCGACTAGCGAGGGTAATGAGCAGTTCTTC. J is TRBJ2-1 and V is TRBV10-3; TRBD2 matches 8 bases. Trimming at V came to 0 bases and at J to 7 bases, leaving 5 bases not matched to a gene. In germline, CDR1 is ENHRY, CDR2 SYGVKD. The CDR3 extends over 15 amino acids.

With regard to this clone: The germline gene is not matched at one end of the junction; a read error may be the cause. This chain uses TRBV5-6 with TRBJ2-3; 10 bases agree with TRBD2. CDR3 length: 18 residues. Per the germline V gene, CDR1 is SGHDT and CDR2 is YYEEEE. The CDR3 reads CASSLDLSSGRSKDTQYF. CDR3 bases: TGTGCCAGCAGCTTGGACCTGTCTAGCGGGAGAAGCAAAGATACGCAGTATTTT.